The clone carrying this TCR beta chain was picked up a small number of times. Germline-derived CDR1 and CDR2 are SGHAT and FQNNGV. The CDR3 runs 14 residues. With 5 bases removed from V and 3 bases from J, the gap between germline ends came to 12 bases. The cDNA was synthesized by 5'RACE incorporating 10-nucleotide random UMIs. TCRdb ran MiXCR on the 5' RACE reads and lists one entry per CDR3 protein. This sample has over 70,000 distinct CDR3 sequences; roughly 10% occur once, and the top ten carry 9.5% to 10%. This specimen comes from a study of neurological immune-mediated disorders. Time point in this sample: longitudinal time-point 1 (baseline).

The sequenced sample was PBMCs. This TCR derives from a man aged 25 to 45 in good health. The chain is built from TRBV11-2 and TRBJ2-3; possibly TRBD1 for D (5 bases). CDR3 sequence: CASSLRQLTDTQYF. The CDR3 nucleotides read TGTGCCAGCAGCCTGAGACAGTTAACAGATACGCAGTATTTT.